Listed here is a single T cell receptor (beta chain). As yet, its antigen is unknown. Looked up from germline, CDR1 is MNHNS and CDR2 is SASEGT. V was shortened by 2 bases and J by 14 bases, with 14 bases between the two germline ends. The CDR3 contains 12 residues. These data belong to a study of cytomegalovirus exposure and HLA in healthy donors. 13 Jbeta primers and 60 Vbeta primers were used for the PCR. Using immunoSEQ multiplex PCR, the repertoire was profiled, and TCRdb retains in-frame clones only, with some absent. Its listing shows 35,000 or so clones. Regarding the study as a whole: The CMV antigen specificity of a few CMV-associated chains was confirmed through in vitro analysis. Rarity characterized most TCR sequences, yet some public TCRs appeared in many donors.

The source of this sequence is a man aged 35 to 55 in good health and CMV-seropositive. This chain connects TRBV6-1 to TRBJ2-3; maybe TRBD1 (6 bases). Sequencing was carried out using PBMCs. As DNA, the CDR3 is TGTGCCAGCAGTGAAACAAACAGAGGGGGGTATTTT. It specifies CASSETNRGGYF.